This entry describes one T cell receptor beta chain. The sample originates from a study of blood T cell repertoires in COVID-19. Study context: Sites across the United States, Italy and Spain contributed samples from acute and convalescent COVID-19. PBMCs, B-cell-depleted T cells, or T cells were the source of the cDNA or gDNA that made up the material.

CDR1 is LNHDA, CDR2 SQIVND, per germline (reference sequence). The CDR3 is made up of 13 amino acids. V lost 3 bases, J lost 6 bases, and 12 bases lay in between. Per the authors' pipeline: Estimation of nucleated cell counts relied on the amplification of reference gene primers. Only in-frame clones appear in the TCRdb table, and some are missing; sequencing was by immunoSEQ multiplex PCR. The V and J calls and clone size come from that table; D and trimming were worked out from the DNA. Seen here are about 150,000 clones, around four fifths observed once, and the top ten hold 10% to 15%. The receptor's source is a man between 65 and 85 years old who had recovered from COVID-19. Sequencing was done on a sample of peripheral blood. The chain employs TRBV19 and TRBJ2-7; D possibly corresponds to TRBD2 (5 bases). CDR3 protein: CASSIDYVGEQYF. The CDR3 DNA sequence: TGTGCCAGTAGTATCGACTATGTGGGCGAGCAGTACTTC.